These 29 T cell receptor beta chains originate from one sample sequenced in a study of CD8 T cells in Susac syndrome. A quantity of about 0.5 to 1 ug RNA underwent reverse transcription using random hexamers. TCRdb ran MiXCR on the immunoSEQ multiplex PCR reads and lists one entry per CDR3 protein. The repertoire has around 20,000 distinct CDR3 sequences, approximately 96% of them found once; the top ten carry about 0.21%. Specimen: CD8+ T cells from PBMCs. Every receptor here comes from a human donor in good health.

This rearrangement joins TRBV6-2 or TRBV6-3 to TRBJ1-1; D unclear. V lost 0 bases, J lost 7 bases, and 12 bases lay in between. CDR1 and CDR2 from the germline V gene are MNHEY and SVGEGT. This CDR3 contains 14 residues. CDR3 nucleotides: TGTGCCAGCAGTTACTCGATAAGTGGGAATGAAGCTTTCTTT. Protein sequence: CASSYSISGNEAFF.

J is TRBJ2-1 and V is TRBV28; 15 nucleotides line up with TRBD2. This CDR3 region has 19 residues. The germline V gene has CDR1 MDHEN and CDR2 SYDVKM. V lost 2 bases to trimming and J lost 2 bases; unmatched junction nucleotides: 7. CDR3 sequence (DNA): TGTGCCAGCAGTTTAGACGGACTAGCGGGAGGGGGCCCCTACAATGAGCAGTTCTTC. Amino acid sequence: CASSLDGLAGGGPYNEQFF.

The chain uses TRBV19 and TRBJ2-1, with 7 bases identical to TRBD2. Germline V gene data show CDR1 as LNHDA and CDR2 as SQIVND (reference sequence). The V segment lost 7 bases and the J segment 3 bases; nucleotides outside the gene matches: 9. The CDR3 sequence is 15 residues long. The DNA of the CDR3 is TGTGCCAGTAAGTTCGGTCTAGCGGACTACAATGAGCAGTTCTTC. It is translated as CASKFGLADYNEQFF.

Only a few counts were recorded for this clonotype. The chain couples TRBV7-3 to TRBJ2-2, with 8 bases lining up with TRBD1. The CDR3 has 15 amino acids. V gave up 5 bases and J gave up 5 bases; unmatched junction bases: 7. Germline V gene data show CDR1 as SGHTA and CDR2 as FQGTGA. CDR3 in amino acids: CASSLQGAYTGELFF. The CDR3, as DNA: TGTGCCAGCAGCCTTCAGGGGGCTTATACCGGGGAGCTGTTTTTT.

V and J are TRBV6-5 and TRBJ2-1; a possible D gene is TRBD2 (6 bases). Trimming took 0 bases from V and 0 from J, leaving 18 bases between them. CDR3 length: 19 residues. CDR1 is MNHEY and CDR2 is SVGAGI in the germline V gene. In DNA, the CDR3 is TGTGCCAGCAGTTACTCGACGGCCGACGCGGGGTACTCCTACAATGAGCAGTTCTTC. Translation gives CASSYSTADAGYSYNEQFF.

This rearrangement joins TRBV27 to TRBJ2-7; no clear D. The CDR3 has 13 amino acids. The V gene's germline CDR1 is MNHEY and CDR2 SMNVEV (reference sequence). Between the trimmed V and J ends, which lost 0 bases and 1 base, there was a span of 4 bases. In DNA form, the CDR3 reads TGTGCCAGCAGTTTATCCTTATCCTACGAGCAGTACTTC. Translation gives CASSLSLSYEQYF.

The chain links TRBV11-2 to TRBJ2-3, with 8 bases lining up with TRBD2. V dropped 0 bases and J dropped 2; count of bases not matched to a gene: 4. The CDR3 contains 16 residues. The germline CDR1 and CDR2 sequences are SGHAT and FQNNGV. DNA of the CDR3: TGTGCCAGCAGCTTAGACCGCGGGGGGATCACAGATACGCAGTATTTT. Translation: CASSLDRGGITDTQYF.

The chain has TRBV4-3 and TRBJ1-5; D remains unclear. CDR1 is LGHNA, CDR2 YSLEER, per germline. The CDR3 has 15 amino acids. V was pared by 0 bases and J by 0 bases, with 6 bases between. In DNA, the CDR3 is TGCGCCAGCAGCCAAGACGAAGTTAGCAATCAGCCCCAGCATTTT. The encoded protein is CASSQDEVSNQPQHF.

The chain uses TRBV20-1 and TRBJ2-5; 11 bases fit TRBD2. Germline CDR1 DFQATT, CDR2 SNEGSKA (reference sequence). V gave up 3 bases and J gave up 5 bases; unmatched junction bases: 17. The CDR3 spans 18 residues. CDR3: CSASVTSGRAPGGETQYF. For the CDR3, the DNA is TGCAGTGCTAGCGTTACTAGCGGGAGAGCCCCCGGCGGGGAGACCCAGTACTTC.

The chain employs TRBV2 and TRBJ2-5; the D is unclear. The CDR3 covers 17 residues. Trimming removed 3 bases at V and 2 bases at J, with 19 bases between. Germline V gene data show CDR1 as SNHLY and CDR2 as FYNNEI. Here the CDR3 reads CASSDPPATSIQETQYF. The CDR3 nucleotides are TGTGCCAGCAGTGACCCCCCGGCTACCTCAATACAAGAGACCCAGTACTTC.

J is TRBJ2-5 and V is TRBV29-1; D gene ambiguous. Trimming removed 5 bases at V and 5 bases at J, with 18 bases between. Germline values: CDR1 SQVTM, CDR2 ANQGSEA. This CDR3 has 14 residues. The DNA of the CDR3 is TGCAGCGTTCCCGTGGGATTCGGGCGGGAGACCCAGTACTTC. It yields the protein CSVPVGFGRETQYF.

This clonotype was seen only once. The gene calls are TRBV29-1 and TRBJ2-3; TRBD2 matches 15 bases. CDR1 and CDR2 (germline): SQVTM, ANQGSEA. V gave up 5 bases and J gave up 3 bases; unmatched junction bases: 3. The CDR3 is made up of 15 amino acids. CDR3 region: CSVTGTSGGTDTQYF. The CDR3, as DNA: TGCAGCGTTACCGGGACTAGCGGGGGGACAGATACGCAGTATTTT.

The CDR3 spells CASSPGGEAYEQYF. CDR3 DNA: TGTGCCAGCAGCCCCGGCGGGGAGGCCTACGAGCAGTACTTC. The chain links TRBV7-9 to TRBJ2-7; the D gene is possibly TRBD2 (6 bases). Germline loops: CDR1 SEHNR, CDR2 FQNEAQ (reference sequence). Trimming cost V 5 bases and J 2 bases, with 13 bases left between them. The CDR3 length is 14 residues.

The table lists this clonotype with a few counts. V usage is TRBV12-3 or TRBV12-4 and J usage is TRBJ1-5; D gene unclear. V was pared by 5 bases and J by 2 bases, with 13 bases between. The CDR3 loop spans 15 amino acids. DNA for the CDR3: TGTGCCAGCAGTCCACCCCGGGTGGGCAATCAGCCCCAGCATTTT. This translates into CASSPPRVGNQPQHF.

The rearrangement uses TRBV6-2 or TRBV6-3 and TRBJ2-7, with 7 positions matching TRBD1. V lost 6 bases and J lost 0; bases outside the gene matches: 8. The CDR3 spans 15 residues. Germline-derived CDR1 and CDR2 are MNHEY and SVGEGT. The CDR3 nucleotides read TGTGCCAGCAGCCTCACAGGGGTCAGCTCCTACGAGCAGTACGTC. This sequence encodes CASSLTGVSSYEQYV.

The chain uses TRBV29-1 and TRBJ1-2; D remains unclear. This CDR3 is built from 15 residues. CDR1 SQVTM and CDR2 ANQGSEA come from the germline V gene. The CDR3: CSILNFGLSNYGYTF. In DNA, the CDR3 is TGCAGTATTTTAAACTTCGGCTTGTCTAACTATGGCTACACCTTC. Combining the CDR3 with reference TRBV29-1 and TRBJ1-2 gives the whole variable domain SAVISQKPSRDICQRGTSLTIQCQVDSQVTMMFWYRQQPGQSLTLIATANQGSEATYESGFVIDKFPISRPNLTFSTLTVSNMSPEDSSIYLCSILNFGLSNYGYTFGSGTRLTVV.

The chain joins TRBV11-3 to TRBJ2-3; D tentatively reads TRBD1 or TRBD2 (5 bases each). Germline V gives CDR1 SGHNT, CDR2 YENEEA. Trimming cost V 8 bases and J 2 bases, with 20 bases left between them. The CDR3 is 16 amino acids. CDR3: CASGSGRGGLTDTQYF. The CDR3 DNA is TGTGCCAGCGGGTCAGGGAGAGGCGGACTCACAGATACGCAGTATTTT.

CDR3 region: CASADSMNTEAFF. For the CDR3, the DNA is TGCGCCAGCGCGGACAGCATGAACACTGAAGCTTTCTTT. V usage is TRBV5-1 and J usage is TRBJ1-1, with D maybe TRBD1 (6 bases). This CDR3 has 13 amino acids. Germline V gene sequence: CDR1 SGHRS, CDR2 YFSETQ. The V end lost 7 bases, the J end lost 0 bases, and 10 bases lay between the germline ends. The full variable domain, in which reference TRBV5-1 and TRBJ1-1 provide the parts outside the CDR3, is KAGVTQTPRYLIKTRGQQVTLSCSPISGHRSVSWYQQTPGQGLQFLFEYFSETQRNKGNFPGRFSGRQFSNSRSEMNVSTLELGDSALYLCASADSMNTEAFFGQGTRLTVV.

This chain joins TRBV11-2 and TRBJ2-1; D is unresolved. The CDR3 is 13 amino acids. V was clipped by 5 bases and J by 9 bases, with 14 bases between them. Germline V gene sequence: CDR1 SGHAT, CDR2 FQNNGV. The CDR3 protein is CASSPVFRLEQFF. The CDR3 DNA sequence: TGTGCCAGCAGCCCGGTCTTCAGACTTGAGCAGTTCTTC.

The chain combines TRBV29-1 with TRBJ2-1; D perhaps matches TRBD2 (5 bases). V lost 5 bases, J lost 8 bases, and 13 bases lay in between. Germline V gene sequence: CDR1 SQVTM, CDR2 ANQGSEA. The CDR3 consists of 12 residues. The CDR3, as DNA: TGCAGCGTTTTGTCGGGGAGAGATGAGCAGTTCTTC. Translating gives CSVLSGRDEQFF.

The chain has TRBV2 and TRBJ2-1; 7 bases fit TRBD2. The CDR3 spans 14 residues. The V gene's germline CDR1 is SNHLY and CDR2 FYNNEI. The trim removed 6 bases at V and 9 bases at J, leaving 11 bases unmatched. CDR3: CASSVAGGPPEQFF. In nucleotides, the CDR3 is TGTGCCAGCAGCGTAGCGGGTGGACCCCCTGAGCAGTTCTTC.

The J gene is TRBJ2-7, the V gene TRBV28; D not certain. Germline CDR1 and CDR2: MDHEN and SYDVKM. Trimming left V 3 bases short and J 0 bases short, with 18 bases between. The CDR3 has 17 residues. As DNA, the CDR3 is TGTGCCAGCAGTTTTCACCCCCTAAGCAGGAGCTCCTACGAGCAGTACTTC. Protein product: CASSFHPLSRSSYEQYF.

The chain links TRBV6-5 to TRBJ1-1; TRBD1 might be the D (5 bases). The CDR3 contains 14 residues. Germline V lookup: CDR1 MNHEY, CDR2 SVGAGI. Trimming took 11 bases from V and 7 from J, leaving 23 bases between them. The CDR3 here is CASARGERLGEAFF. The CDR3 bases are TGTGCCTCGGCGCGAGGGGAACGGCTGGGTGAAGCTTTCTTT.

The J gene is TRBJ2-3, the V gene TRBV7-9; D is undetermined. The V end lost 2 bases, the J end lost 0 bases, and 12 bases lay between the germline ends. The CDR3 length is 16 residues. Per germline, CDR1 SEHNR and CDR2 FQNEAQ (reference sequence). The CDR3 sequence is CASSLRLRISTDTQYF. DNA of the CDR3: TGTGCCAGCAGCTTAAGGCTACGGATTAGCACAGATACGCAGTATTTT.

The J gene is TRBJ2-1, the V gene TRBV24-1; TRBD1 matches 8 bases. With 7 bases clipped from V and 6 bases from J, the junction kept 7 bases outside the gene matches. The germline V gene has CDR1 KGHDR and CDR2 SFDVKD. The CDR3 runs 14 residues. The CDR3 region is CATSGDRYFNEQFF. For the CDR3, the DNA is TGTGCCACCAGCGGGGACAGGTACTTCAATGAGCAGTTCTTC.

The chain uses TRBV5-1 and TRBJ2-7, with D perhaps matching TRBD1 (5 bases). The CDR3 consists of 14 residues. Germline V gene lookup returns CDR1 SGHRS and CDR2 YFSETQ. V was shortened by 1 base and J by 2 bases, with 10 bases between the two germline ends. This CDR3 reads CASSLWQGPYEQYV. CDR3 DNA: TGCGCCAGCAGCTTGTGGCAGGGCCCCTACGAGCAGTACGTC.

CDR3 in amino acids: CASRPENTGELFF. The DNA of the CDR3 is TGTGCCAGCAGGCCAGAGAACACCGGGGAGCTGTTTTTT. The chain carries TRBV6-5 and TRBJ2-2; D gene ambiguous. V lost 6 bases to trimming and J lost 1 base, with 6 bases between them. The CDR3 is made up of 13 amino acids. Germline V gene sequence: CDR1 MNHEY, CDR2 SVGAGI.

The CDR3 bases are TGTGCCAGCAGTTTACCGTCTCTAACTAGCGGGAGGGGCGAAGGGGTTTTTACAGATACGCAGTATTTT. It yields the protein CASSLPSLTSGRGEGVFTDTQYF. V and J are TRBV27 and TRBJ2-3; 13 bases agree with TRBD2. The junction had 23 bases not matched to a gene; V was cut back by 2 bases and J by 3 bases. The V gene's germline CDR1 is MNHEY and CDR2 SMNVEV (reference sequence). The CDR3 is 23 amino acids.

The chain links TRBV10-2 to TRBJ1-1; D is possibly TRBD1 (6 bases). CDR1 and CDR2 from the germline V gene are WSHSY and SAAADI. The V gene lost 5 bases and the J gene lost 13 bases, with 26 bases spanning the gap. The CDR3 runs to 15 residues. This CDR3 is CASSNVGVPLGGGFF. The CDR3 nucleotides read TGCGCCAGCAGTAATGTCGGGGTCCCACTCGGAGGGGGTTTCTTT.